Described below is a single T cell receptor (beta chain) sequence and its context. What it binds is not known. Germline lookup yields CDR1 MNHEY and CDR2 SMNVEV (reference sequence). This CDR3 is 15 amino acids long. The V end was cut by 5 bases, the J end by 3 bases, with 14 bases between. Genomic DNA of every subset was divided equally among multiple immunoSEQ plates. Clones were sequenced by immunoSEQ multiplex PCR, and TCRdb holds only the in-frame ones, with some missing. The top ten hold about 1.1% of the sample, which has about 2 million clones, about 95% seen once. The sample belongs to a study of shared clonotypes between healthy human individuals. Study outcomes and limitations: Rarefaction indicated that sorted-subset sequencing remained incomplete although depth was large.

In the naive CD8 group, cells lacked CD45RO and were positively selected for CCR7, so terminally differentiated effector memory CD45RA+ cells were left out. The sequenced sample consisted of naive CD8+ T cells sorted from blood. The sequence came from a man aged 18 to 29 in good health. The chain employs TRBV27 and TRBJ2-1, with a possible D match to TRBD2 (6 bases). Here the CDR3 reads CASSGGTGIYNEQFF. CDR3 nucleotide sequence: TGTGCCAGCAGTGGGGGGACTGGAATCTACAATGAGCAGTTCTTC.